This T cell receptor beta chain was obtained from a study of cytomegalovirus exposure and HLA in healthy donors. Study background: Approximately 200 million T cells yielded fewer than 120 million unique TCR beta sequences in earlier analysis.

From germline, CDR1 is LGHNA and CDR2 YNFKEQ. With 0 bases clipped from V and 2 bases from J, the junction kept 7 bases outside the gene matches. This CDR3 is built from 17 residues. Researchers ran the PCR with 60 Vbeta and 13 Jbeta primers. Using immunoSEQ multiplex PCR, the repertoire was profiled, and TCRdb retains in-frame clones only, with some absent. The data hold about 120,000 clones, with 60% to 85% observed a single time. The chain carries TRBV4-2 and TRBJ2-1; TRBD1 aligns across 7 bases. Material for sequencing was PBMCs. The TCR sequence derives from a woman aged 40 to 50 in good health and CMV-seropositive. In nucleotides, the CDR3 is TGTGCCAGCAGCCAAGATGGGAGAACAGGGGCCTACAATGAGCAGTTCTTC. It codes for CASSQDGRTGAYNEQFF.